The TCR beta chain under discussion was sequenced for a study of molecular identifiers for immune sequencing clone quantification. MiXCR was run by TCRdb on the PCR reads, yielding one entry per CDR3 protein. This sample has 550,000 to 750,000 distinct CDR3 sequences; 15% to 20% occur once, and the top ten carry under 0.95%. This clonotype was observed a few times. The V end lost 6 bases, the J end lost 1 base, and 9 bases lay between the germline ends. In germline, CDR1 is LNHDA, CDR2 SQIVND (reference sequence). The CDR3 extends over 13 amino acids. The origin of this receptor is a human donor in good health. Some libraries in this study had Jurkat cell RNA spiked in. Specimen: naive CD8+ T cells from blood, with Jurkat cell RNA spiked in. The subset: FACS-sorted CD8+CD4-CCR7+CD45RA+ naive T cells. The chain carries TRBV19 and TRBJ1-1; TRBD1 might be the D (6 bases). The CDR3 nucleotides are TGTGCCAGTAGGACGGACAGGAACACTGAAGCTTTCTTT. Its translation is CASRTDRNTEAFF.